This record covers a single TCR beta chain. Its cognate antigen is unknown. PCR amplification relied on 60 Vbeta primers (plus 13 Jbeta primers). Method: immunoSEQ multiplex PCR; TCRdb's copy keeps in-frame clones and lacks some. The sample includes 90,000 to 120,000 clones, approximately 80% of them seen just once. The sample comes from a study of cytomegalovirus exposure and HLA in healthy donors. Study results and caveats: Per published accounts, TCR beta sequences correctly predicted the HLA-A and HLA-B alleles of most subjects. There were under 200 TCR beta chains listed as cytomegalovirus-associated.

This clonotype was obtained from a male donor in good health and CMV-seronegative. Source material: PBMCs.

CDR3 in DNA: TGCGCCAGCAGCTTGAGCACAGGGTCCGAAGAGACCCAGTACTTC. Residues: CASSLSTGSEETQYF. V is TRBV5-1 and J is TRBJ2-5, with D tentatively TRBD1 (6 bases). The CDR3 loop spans 15 amino acids. The V and J ends lost 1 base and 3 bases respectively, with 13 bases between them. Germline V CDR1 and CDR2: SGHRS, YFSETQ. The complete variable domain, with remaining parts taken from reference TRBV5-1 and TRBJ2-5, reads KAGVTQTPRYLIKTRGQQVTLSCSPISGHRSVSWYQQTPGQGLQFLFEYFSETQRNKGNFPGRFSGRQFSNSRSEMNVSTLELGDSALYLCASSLSTGSEETQYFGPGTRLLVL.